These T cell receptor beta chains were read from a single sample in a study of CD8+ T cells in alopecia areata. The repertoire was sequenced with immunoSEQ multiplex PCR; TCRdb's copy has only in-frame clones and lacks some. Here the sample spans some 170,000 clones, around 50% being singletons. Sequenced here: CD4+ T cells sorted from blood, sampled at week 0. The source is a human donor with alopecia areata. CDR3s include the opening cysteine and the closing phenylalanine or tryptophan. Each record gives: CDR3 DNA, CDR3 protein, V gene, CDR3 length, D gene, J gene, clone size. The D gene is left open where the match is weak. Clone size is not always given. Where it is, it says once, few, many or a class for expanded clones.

DNA: TGTGCCAGCAGTTTTCTAGGAAGAGATGAGCAGTTCTTC
CDR3: CASSFLGRDEQFF
V: TRBV6-1
length: 13
D: .
J: TRBJ2-1
size: once

DNA: TGTGCCAGCAGCTCTCGACCCGAAAAACTGTTTTTT
CDR3: CASSSRPEKLFF
V: TRBV11-2
length: 12
D: .
J: TRBJ1-4
size: .

DNA: TGTGCCAGCAGCTTAGAGGCCTGGGGCAAAAACATTCAGTACTTC
CDR3: CASSLEAWGKNIQYF
V: TRBV7-8
length: 15
D: .
J: TRBJ2-4
size: .

DNA: TGTGCCAGCAGTAATAGTCCGGGACAGGGGTTGGGGGAGCAGTACTTC
CDR3: CASSNSPGQGLGEQYF
V: TRBV25-1
length: 16
D: TRBD1
J: TRBJ2-7
size: .

DNA: TGCAGCGTTGACAGGGCTAGCACAGATACGCAGTATTTT
CDR3: CSVDRASTDTQYF
V: TRBV29-1
length: 13
D: .
J: TRBJ2-3
size: .

DNA: TGTGCCAGCAGCCAATTTCCCGGAGGGGGCTTTAACACTGAAGCTTTCTTT
CDR3: CASSQFPGGGFNTEAFF
V: TRBV14
length: 17
D: TRBD1
J: TRBJ1-1
size: .

DNA: TGTGCCTGGAGTATGGGAGATGGCTACACCTTC
CDR3: CAWSMGDGYTF
V: TRBV30
length: 11
D: .
J: TRBJ1-2
size: .

DNA: TGTGCCAGCAGTGAGAGCTCGGCGCACGAGCAGTACTTC
CDR3: CASSESSAHEQYF
V: TRBV2
length: 13
D: .
J: TRBJ2-7
size: few

DNA: TGTGCCAGCAGCGTAGGGGATCGGGAAAAACTGTTTTTT
CDR3: CASSVGDREKLFF
V: TRBV9
length: 13
D: .
J: TRBJ1-4
size: few

DNA: TGTGCCATCAGTGTTCAGAAGATGGTTGAGCAGTTCTTC
CDR3: CAISVQKMVEQFF
V: TRBV10-3
length: 13
D: .
J: TRBJ2-1
size: .